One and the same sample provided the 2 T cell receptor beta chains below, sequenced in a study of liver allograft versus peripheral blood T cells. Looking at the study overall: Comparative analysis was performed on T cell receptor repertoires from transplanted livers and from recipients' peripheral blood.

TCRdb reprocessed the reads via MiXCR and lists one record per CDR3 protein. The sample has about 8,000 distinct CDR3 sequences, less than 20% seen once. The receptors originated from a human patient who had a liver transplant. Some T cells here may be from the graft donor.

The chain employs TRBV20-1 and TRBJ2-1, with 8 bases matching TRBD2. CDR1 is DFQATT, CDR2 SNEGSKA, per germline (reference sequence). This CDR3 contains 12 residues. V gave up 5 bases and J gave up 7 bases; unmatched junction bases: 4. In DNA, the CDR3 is TGCAGTGCTGAGCGGGGGAAGAATGAGCAGTTCTTC. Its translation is CSAERGKNEQFF.

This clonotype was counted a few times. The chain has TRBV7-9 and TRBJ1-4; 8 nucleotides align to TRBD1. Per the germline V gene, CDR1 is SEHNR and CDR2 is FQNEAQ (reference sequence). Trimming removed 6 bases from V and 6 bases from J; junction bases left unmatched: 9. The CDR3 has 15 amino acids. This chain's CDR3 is CASSQDRGRDEKLFF. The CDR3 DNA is TGTGCCAGCAGTCAAGACAGGGGCCGGGATGAAAAACTGTTTTTT.